Detailed here is one T cell receptor beta chain. Clinical histories supplied by participants themselves formed the basis of cohort assignment. Libraries were prepared by immunoSEQ multiplex PCR; TCRdb keeps only in-frame clonotypes and omits some of them. The sample has roughly 230,000 clones, around 81% seen once. This sample was included in a study of blood T cell repertoires in COVID-19. The CDR3 is made up of 16 amino acids. The junction had 13 bases not matched to a gene; V was cut back by 6 bases and J by 4 bases. The germline V gene has CDR1 MDHEN and CDR2 SYDVKM. Sequencing used PBMCs or T cells enriched from blood (not recorded which). This receptor was taken from a man in his fifties or sixties who had recovered from COVID-19. This chain joins TRBV28 and TRBJ2-5; 8 positions match TRBD2. This chain's CDR3 is CASSSGIRGGSETQYF. In nucleotides, the CDR3 is TGTGCCAGCAGCAGCGGAATCCGGGGGGGCTCAGAGACCCAGTACTTC.